This T cell receptor beta chain was sequenced for a study of cytomegalovirus exposure and HLA in healthy donors. Study-level findings and limits: Across all donors, roughly uniform sequencing depth was an assumption of the presence/absence analyses. Investigators reported more than 150 TCR beta chains as tied to cytomegalovirus.

V dropped 9 bases and J dropped 1; count of bases not matched to a gene: 7. CDR3 length: 15 amino acids. Germline CDR1 reads SGHNT; CDR2 reads YYREEE (reference sequence). 60 Vbeta and 13 Jbeta primers were used in PCR. Sequencing used immunoSEQ multiplex PCR; TCRdb keeps in-frame clones, though not all of them. The table has some 130,000 clones, nearly 80% seen once. A remark on this clone: Its antigen is unidentified.

V and J are TRBV5-4 and TRBJ2-2; TRBD2 aligns across 9 bases. Sequenced material: PBMCs. The TCR sequence derives from a man younger than 40 in good health and CMV-seronegative. Here the CDR3 reads CATQTSGGNTGELFF. The CDR3 DNA is TGTGCCACACAGACTAGCGGAGGGAACACCGGGGAGCTGTTTTTT.